Following are 29 T cell receptor beta chains from one sample sequenced in a study of Ad26.COV2.S vaccination and SARS-CoV-2 variants. Data came from immunoSEQ multiplex PCR; TCRdb stores just in-frame clones and leaves some out. In the table there are fewer than 400,000 clones, around four fifths of which are singletons. Sample treatment: around 19 received Ad26.COV2.S at low or high dose, single or two shots; about five received placebo; per-sample allocation not given. Material that was analyzed had been drawn on day 63 after the first vaccine or placebo injection. Sequences were derived from peripheral blood, sampled in a trial of Ad26.COV2.S vaccine versus placebo. The receptors were sampled from a person aged 18 to 65 who received the Ad26.COV2.S COVID-19 vaccine or a placebo.

V usage is TRBV19 and J usage is TRBJ2-7; D remains ambiguous. CDR1 and CDR2 from the germline V gene are LNHDA and SQIVND (reference sequence). The CDR3 runs 14 residues. V was clipped by 5 bases and J by 0 bases, with 11 bases between them. CDR3 sequence reads: CASSPGPSSYEQYF. As DNA, the CDR3 is TGTGCCAGTAGTCCTGGCCCTAGCTCCTACGAGCAGTACTTC. Using reference TRBV19 and TRBJ2-7 for the parts outside the CDR3, the full variable domain is DGGITQSPKYLFRKEGQNVTLSCEQNLNHDAMYWYRQDPGQGLRLIYYSQIVNDFQKGDIAEGYSVSREKKESFPLTVTSAQKNPTAFYLCASSPGPSSYEQYFGPGTRLTVT.

This clone was detected only a few times. The genes are TRBV5-1 and TRBJ2-5; 7 bases line up with TRBD2. Germline V gene data show CDR1 as SGHRS and CDR2 as YFSETQ. This CDR3 comprises 14 residues. V was pared by 2 bases and J by 0 bases, with 1 base of the junction left unmatched. As DNA, the CDR3 is TGCGCCAGCAGCTTCGGACTAGACCAAGAGACCCAGTACTTC. Its translation: CASSFGLDQETQYF.

V gene TRBV14 combines with J gene TRBJ2-2, with 8 bases fitting TRBD1. V shed 0 bases, J shed 2 bases, and the junction held 11 bases outside the gene matches. Germline V gene data show CDR1 as SGHDN and CDR2 as FVKESK. The CDR3 covers 19 residues. The CDR3: CASSQDLSRTGINTGELFF. For the CDR3, the DNA is TGTGCCAGCAGCCAAGATTTGTCACGGACAGGGATAAACACCGGGGAGCTGTTTTTT.

The J gene is TRBJ2-5, the V gene TRBV2, with D unclear. V was clipped by 2 bases and J by 4 bases, with 11 bases between them. Per the germline V gene, CDR1 is SNHLY and CDR2 is FYNNEI. The CDR3 sequence is 14 residues long. The CDR3 loop is CASSESRVRETQYF. DNA of the CDR3: TGTGCCAGCAGTGAATCCCGGGTGCGAGAGACCCAGTACTTC.

The rearrangement joins TRBV18 to TRBJ2-2, with 7 nucleotides matching TRBD1. The V gene end was trimmed by 4 bases and the J gene end by 7 bases; junction bases not matched to a gene: 12. Germline V gives CDR1 KGHSH, CDR2 LQKENI. The CDR3 consists of 16 residues. CDR3 in amino acids: CASSLDRVGYHGELFF. In DNA form, the CDR3 reads TGTGCCAGCTCACTTGACAGGGTCGGATATCACGGGGAGCTGTTTTTT.

The chain is built from TRBV2 and TRBJ2-5; possible D gene TRBD1, 6 bases. Trimming shortened V by 4 bases and J by 4 bases, and 25 bases separated the two germline ends. The V gene's germline CDR1 is SNHLY and CDR2 FYNNEI. The CDR3 spans 18 residues. The CDR3 sequence is CASSVRGIGGLGRETQYF. As DNA, the CDR3 is TGTGCCAGCAGTGTAAGGGGCATTGGGGGCCTGGGGAGAGAGACCCAGTACTTC. The whole variable domain, remainder taken from reference TRBV2 and TRBJ2-5, is EPEVTQTPSHQVTQMGQEVILRCVPISNHLYFYWYRQILGQKVEFLVSFYNNEISEKSEIFDDQFSVERPDGSNFTLKIRSTKLEDSAMYFCASSVRGIGGLGRETQYFGPGTRLLVL.

The chain recombines TRBV12-3 or TRBV12-4 with TRBJ2-7, with D unclear. The CDR3 has 11 amino acids. The V and J ends lost 3 bases and 5 bases respectively, with 5 bases between them. CDR3 bases: TGTGCCAGCAGTTTTGGGCACGAGCAGTACTTC. It encodes CASSFGHEQYF.

The chain couples TRBV7-9 to TRBJ2-1; D not resolved. The germline V gene encodes CDR1 SEHNR and CDR2 FQNEAQ (reference sequence). Trimming cost V 6 bases and J 8 bases, with 8 bases left between them. CDR3 length equals 11 residues. Here the CDR3 DNA reads TGTGCCAGCAGTCAGACCCATGAGCAGTTCTTC. Translation gives CASSQTHEQFF.

V usage is TRBV7-2 and J usage is TRBJ2-7; D is ambiguous. Germline CDR1 reads SGHTA; CDR2 reads FQGNSA. The CDR3 runs to 16 residues. V dropped 1 base and J dropped 3 bases, with 16 bases sitting between them. Here the CDR3 DNA reads TGTGCCAGCAGCTTAGGTCTAGGGTATGAGCGCTACGAGCAGTACTTC. It yields the protein CASSLGLGYERYEQYF.

This clone has only a few counts. The rearrangement links TRBV28 to TRBJ2-7; D is perhaps TRBD1 or TRBD2 (6 bases each). Per the germline V gene, CDR1 is MDHEN and CDR2 is SYDVKM. The CDR3 extends over 17 amino acids. V dropped 6 bases and J dropped 3 bases, with 24 bases sitting between them. The CDR3 reads CASSQNLLGGLNYEQYF. The CDR3 DNA follows: TGTGCCAGCAGCCAGAATCTACTAGGGGGGTTAAACTACGAGCAGTACTTC.

V gene TRBV6-4 combines with J gene TRBJ2-6, with no clear D. CDR3 length equals 15 residues. V was shortened by 6 bases and J by 1 base, with 10 bases between the two germline ends. In germline, CDR1 is MRHNA, CDR2 SNTAGT. CDR3 in DNA: TGTGCCAGCAGCCCCGAGGAGTCTGGGGCCAACGTCCTGACTTTC. It is translated as CASSPEESGANVLTF.

The V gene is TRBV19, the J gene TRBJ1-3; D is undetermined. CDR1 and CDR2 (germline): LNHDA, SQIVND (reference sequence). CDR3 length equals 18 residues. Trimming removed 1 base at V and 0 bases at J, with 16 bases between. CDR3 coding DNA: TGTGCCAGTAGTATAGGGTTGGGTGGGGTGCCCTCTGGAAACACCATATATTTT. It is translated as CASSIGLGGVPSGNTIYF.

J is TRBJ1-4 and V is TRBV14, with D unclear. Trimming took off 5 bases at V and 8 bases at J, with 21 bases between the two ends. Germline CDR1 is SGHDN and CDR2 is FVKESK. The CDR3 contains 16 residues. The CDR3 DNA sequence: TGTGCCAGCAGCACTCGCAGTGGTTATGGGATAGAAAAACTGTTTTTT. This gives the protein CASSTRSGYGIEKLFF.

The chain recombines TRBV7-9 with TRBJ1-2, with a tentative D call TRBD1 (5 bases). The ends were cut back, 5 bases at V and 5 bases at J, with 30 bases in the middle. Per germline, CDR1 SEHNR and CDR2 FQNEAQ (reference sequence). The CDR3 is 19 amino acids. CDR3 nucleotide sequence: TGTGCCAGCAGCCACCTTTTGGGGCAGGGTCAAGGGAATGGTTATGGCTACACCTTC. It specifies CASSHLLGQGQGNGYGYTF.

This sequence joins TRBV11-2 and TRBJ2-7, with D uncertain. Germline V gene data show CDR1 as SGHAT and CDR2 as FQNNGV. This CDR3 region has 13 residues. Trimming cost V 1 base and J 7 bases, with 11 bases left between them. CDR3 sequence: CASSLVRSGEQYF. CDR3 DNA sequence: TGTGCCAGCAGCTTAGTTCGCTCTGGGGAGCAGTACTTC.

The rearrangement links TRBV28 to TRBJ1-2; D is uncertain. CDR1 is MDHEN, CDR2 SYDVKM, per germline. Trimming removed 4 bases at V and 9 bases at J, with 18 bases between. The CDR3 has 14 residues. The CDR3 DNA reads as TGTGCCAGCAGTTCCCCTCACTTGGGGTGGCGCTACACCTTC. Translating it yields CASSSPHLGWRYTF.

This chain links TRBV5-4 with TRBJ2-7; D not certain. The germline gives CDR1 SGHNT, CDR2 YYREEE (reference sequence). The CDR3 length is 14 residues. V gave up 0 bases and J gave up 7 bases, with 14 bases separating them. Written as DNA, the CDR3 is TGTGCCAGCAGCTTGGCATTGGGCAGAGAAGAGCAGTACTTC. This gives the protein CASSLALGREEQYF. Complete variable domain (other parts from reference TRBV5-4 and TRBJ2-7): ETGVTQSPTHLIKTRGQQVTLRCSSQSGHNTVSWYQQALGQGPQFIFQYYREEENGRGNFPPRFSGLQFPNYSSELNVNALELDDSALYLCASSLALGREEQYFGPGTRLTVT.

This chain uses TRBV7-9 with TRBJ1-6, with a weak D call TRBD1 (5 bases). In germline, CDR1 is SEHNR, CDR2 FQNEAQ (reference sequence). The CDR3 covers 13 residues. Trimming removed 5 bases at V and 6 bases at J, with 8 bases between. CDR3 residues: CASSTDSNSPLHF. In DNA form, the CDR3 reads TGTGCCAGCAGCACAGACAGTAATTCACCCCTCCACTTT.

V gene TRBV5-4 combines with J gene TRBJ2-7; perhaps D is TRBD1 or TRBD2 (5 bases each). The CDR3 consists of 15 residues. The V gene lost 2 bases and the J gene lost 0 bases, with 12 bases spanning the gap. Germline loops: CDR1 SGHNT, CDR2 YYREEE (reference sequence). The CDR3 spells CASSLYGASSYEQYF. In DNA, the CDR3 is TGTGCCAGCAGCTTATACGGGGCTAGCTCCTACGAGCAGTACTTC.

The chain uses TRBV11-2 and TRBJ2-5; TRBD2 aligns across 8 bases. The CDR3 consists of 14 residues. The V gene end was trimmed by 4 bases and the J gene end by 5 bases; junction bases not matched to a gene: 6. Looked up from germline, CDR1 is SGHAT and CDR2 is FQNNGV. This chain's CDR3 is CASSSGGVGETQYF. The CDR3 coding sequence is TGTGCCAGCAGCTCGGGAGGGGTCGGGGAGACCCAGTACTTC.

This rearrangement joins TRBV27 to TRBJ1-1, with a tentative D call TRBD1 (5 bases). The germline gives CDR1 MNHEY, CDR2 SMNVEV (reference sequence). The germline V and J ends were trimmed by 6 bases and 7 bases, with 18 bases remaining between them. The CDR3 contains 14 residues. CDR3 sequence reads: CASSYGGSISEAFF. CDR3 nucleotides: TGTGCCAGCAGCTACGGGGGTTCGATTAGTGAAGCTTTCTTT.

This clone has only a few counts. This sample also contains other DNA sequences that code for the same CDR3. The CDR3 reads CASSRTGGETQYF. CDR3 DNA: TGTGCCAGCAGTAGGACAGGGGGAGAGACCCAGTACTTC. The J gene is TRBJ2-5, the V gene TRBV6-5; 10 nucleotides match TRBD1. Germline V gene data show CDR1 as MNHEY and CDR2 as SVGAGI. The length of the CDR3 is 13 residues. J gave up 4 bases and V 5 bases, and 1 base lay outside the gene matches.

This sequence joins TRBV7-9 and TRBJ1-2, with D possibly matching TRBD1 (5 bases). CDR3 size: 13 residues. Germline values: CDR1 SEHNR, CDR2 FQNEAQ (reference sequence). The ends were cut back, 5 bases at V and 8 bases at J, with 15 bases in the middle. In DNA form, the CDR3 reads TGTGCCAGCAGCCCAGTTGGGGGAGGAGGCTACACCTTC. Translating gives CASSPVGGGGYTF.

This chain uses TRBV5-4 with TRBJ1-6; 9 positions match TRBD1. Trimming removed 5 bases from V and 7 bases from J; junction bases left unmatched: 4. Per germline, CDR1 SGHNT and CDR2 YYREEE (reference sequence). The CDR3 totals 14 residues. CDR3 residues: CASSADRGNSPLHF. In nucleotides, the CDR3 is TGTGCCAGCAGTGCGGACAGGGGAAATTCACCCCTCCACTTT.

The chain uses TRBV25-1 and TRBJ2-3; D is possibly TRBD2 (6 bases). Between the trimmed V and J ends, which lost 3 bases and 2 bases, there was a span of 18 bases. Germline CDR1 is MGHDK and CDR2 is SYGVNS. CDR3 length equals 17 residues. CDR3 sequence (DNA): TGTGCCAGCAGTGACCCCTTGGGGGGACCATCCACAGATACGCAGTATTTT. Translation: CASSDPLGGPSTDTQYF. Based on the CDR3 plus reference TRBV25-1 and TRBJ2-3, the full variable domain is EADIYQTPRYLVIGTGKKITLECSQTMGHDKMYWYQQDPGMELHLIHYSYGVNSTEKGDLSSESTVSRIRTEHFPLTLESARPSHTSQYLCASSDPLGGPSTDTQYFGPGTRLTVL.

The chain employs TRBV28 and TRBJ1-2; D call uncertain. The CDR3 covers 13 residues. Deletions cut 5 bases from V and 0 bases from J, with 7 bases between. CDR1 and CDR2 from the germline V gene are MDHEN and SYDVKM. DNA of the CDR3: TGTGCCAGCAGTCCACTACCTAACTATGGCTACACCTTC. It specifies CASSPLPNYGYTF.

The chain uses TRBV6-6 and TRBJ2-1; 9 bases map to TRBD2. V trimming: 6 bases; J trimming: 4 bases; junction bases outside the gene matches: 7. The CDR3 extends over 15 amino acids. In germline, CDR1 is MNHNY, CDR2 SVGAGI (reference sequence). This CDR3 reads CASSRSGGQYNEQFF. For the CDR3, the DNA is TGTGCCAGCAGCCGTAGCGGGGGCCAGTACAATGAGCAGTTCTTC.

The chain recombines TRBV11-3 with TRBJ2-7; maybe TRBD2 (6 bases). The CDR3 contains 13 residues. Trimming pared 5 bases from V and 5 bases from J, leaving 13 bases between. CDR1 is SGHNT, CDR2 YENEEA, per germline. CDR3 nucleotide sequence: TGTGCCAGCAGCGATGGCCGGGGGAACGAGCAGTACTTC. Encoded protein: CASSDGRGNEQYF. Using reference TRBV11-3 and TRBJ2-7 for the parts outside the CDR3, the full variable domain is EAGVVQSPRYKIIEKKQPVAFWCNPISGHNTLYWYLQNLGQGPELLIRYENEEAVDDSQLPKDRFSAERLKGVDSTLKIQPAELGDSAVYLCASSDGRGNEQYFGPGTRLTVT.

The V call is TRBV28, the J call TRBJ2-7, with TRBD1 matching 7 bases. Germline values: CDR1 MDHEN, CDR2 SYDVKM. After removal of 4 bases from V and 3 bases from J, the junction contained 15 bases not matched to a gene. The CDR3 loop spans 17 amino acids. The DNA of the CDR3 is TGTGCCAGCAGTTCCCTTGACAGGGCAATATCTCTCTACGAGCAGTACTTC. Translated: CASSSLDRAISLYEQYF.